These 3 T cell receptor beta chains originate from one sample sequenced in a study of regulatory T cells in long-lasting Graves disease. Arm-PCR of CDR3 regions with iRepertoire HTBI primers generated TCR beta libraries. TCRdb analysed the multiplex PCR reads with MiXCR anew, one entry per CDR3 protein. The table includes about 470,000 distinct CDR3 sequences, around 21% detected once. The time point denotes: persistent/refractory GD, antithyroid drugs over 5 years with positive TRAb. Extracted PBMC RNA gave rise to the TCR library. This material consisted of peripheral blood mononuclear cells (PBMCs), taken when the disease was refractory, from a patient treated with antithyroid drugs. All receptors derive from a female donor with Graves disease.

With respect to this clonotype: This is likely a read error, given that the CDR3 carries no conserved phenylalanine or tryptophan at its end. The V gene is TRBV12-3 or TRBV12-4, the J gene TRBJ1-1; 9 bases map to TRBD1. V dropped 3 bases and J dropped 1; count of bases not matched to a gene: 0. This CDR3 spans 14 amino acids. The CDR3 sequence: CASSLDRGNTEAFS. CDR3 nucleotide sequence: TGTGCCAGCAGTTTGGACAGGGGGAACACTGAAGCTTTCTCT.

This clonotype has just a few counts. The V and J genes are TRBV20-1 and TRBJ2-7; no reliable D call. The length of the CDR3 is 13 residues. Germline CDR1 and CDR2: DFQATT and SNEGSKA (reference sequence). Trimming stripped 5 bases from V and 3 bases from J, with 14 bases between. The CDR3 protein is CSAAPRGLYEQYF. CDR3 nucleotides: TGCAGTGCTGCCCCGCGAGGCCTCTACGAGCAGTACTTC.

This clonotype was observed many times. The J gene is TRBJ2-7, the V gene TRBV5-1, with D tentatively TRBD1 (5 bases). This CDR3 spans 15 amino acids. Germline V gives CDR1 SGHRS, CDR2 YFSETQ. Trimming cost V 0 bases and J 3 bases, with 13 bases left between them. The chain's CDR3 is CASSLGTRIRYEQYF. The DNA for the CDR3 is TGCGCCAGCAGCTTGGGGACAAGGATACGCTACGAGCAGTACTTC.